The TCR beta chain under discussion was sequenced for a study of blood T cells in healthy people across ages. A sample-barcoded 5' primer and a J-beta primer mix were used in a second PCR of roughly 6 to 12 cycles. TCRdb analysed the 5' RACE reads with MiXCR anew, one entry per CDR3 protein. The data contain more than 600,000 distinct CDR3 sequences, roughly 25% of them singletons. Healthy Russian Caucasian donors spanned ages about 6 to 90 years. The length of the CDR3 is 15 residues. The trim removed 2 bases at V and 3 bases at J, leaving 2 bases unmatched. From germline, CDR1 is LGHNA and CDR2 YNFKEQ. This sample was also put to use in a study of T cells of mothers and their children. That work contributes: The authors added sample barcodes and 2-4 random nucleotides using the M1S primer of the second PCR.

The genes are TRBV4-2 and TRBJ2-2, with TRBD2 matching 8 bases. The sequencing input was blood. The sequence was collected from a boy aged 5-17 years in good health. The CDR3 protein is CASSQPTSDTGELFF. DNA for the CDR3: TGTGCCAGCAGCCAACCGACTAGCGACACCGGGGAGCTGTTTTTT.